This T cell receptor beta chain was sequenced during a study of blood T cell repertoires in COVID-19. Study-wide context: Sites in the United States, Italy and Spain provided acute and convalescent COVID-19 samples. Sample material is recorded as cDNA or gDNA derived from T cells, B-cell-depleted T cells, or PBMCs.

Methods used by the authors: Counts of nucleated cells, estimated from reference gene primer amplification, were obtained. TCRdb keeps only in-frame clones here, not all; method: immunoSEQ multiplex PCR. V and J calls and clone size come straight from that table; D and trimming were deduced from the DNA. The sample includes 130,000 or so clones, roughly 79% of them seen just once. Germline CDR1 MNHNY, CDR2 SVGAGI (reference sequence). This CDR3 is 14 amino acids long. V lost 2 bases and J lost 7, with 14 bases in between. The TCR was taken from a human donor in a cohort sampled during active COVID-19. The V call is TRBV6-6, the J call TRBJ1-2; the D is unclear. Sequenced: peripheral blood. CDR3: CASSYQTRERGYTF. In DNA, the CDR3 is TGTGCCAGCAGTTACCAAACGCGTGAGCGTGGCTACACCTTC.